This is a list of T cell receptor beta chains from one sample in a study of T cell responses to AZD1222 COVID-19 vaccine. Method: immunoSEQ multiplex PCR; TCRdb's copy keeps in-frame clones and lacks some. The sample lists more than 120,000 clones, roughly 90% occurring once. This material consisted of peripheral blood, taken 28 days after the second AZD1222 dose. The source is an adult who received the AZD1222 COVID-19 vaccine. Both conserved end residues are part of each CDR3. The order of the fields is V gene, D gene, J gene, clone size, CDR3 protein, CDR3 DNA. The D gene is left open where the match is weak. Size is omitted from some rows. Given values are once, few, many or a class for expanded clones.

V gene: TRBV18; D gene: TRBD2; J gene: TRBJ2-3; clone size: -; CDR3 protein: CASSPETGGRDTQYF; CDR3 DNA: TGTGCCAGCTCACCAGAAACGGGCGGGAGAGATACGCAGTATTTT
V gene: TRBV28; D gene: -; J gene: TRBJ1-1; clone size: -; CDR3 protein: CASILPREADTEAFF; CDR3 DNA: TGTGCCAGCATCCTCCCAAGGGAGGCTGACACTGAAGCTTTCTTT
V gene: TRBV19; D gene: TRBD2; J gene: TRBJ2-5; clone size: -; CDR3 protein: CASSSRTGNRGTSGMKETQYF; CDR3 DNA: TGTGCCAGTAGTTCCCGGACAGGAAACCGAGGGACTAGCGGGATGAAAGAGACCCAGTACTTC
V gene: TRBV11-2; D gene: -; J gene: TRBJ2-1; clone size: once; CDR3 protein: CASSSKGRSSRNEQFF; CDR3 DNA: TGTGCCAGCAGCTCTAAAGGGAGGTCCTCTAGGAATGAGCAGTTCTTC
V gene: TRBV13; D gene: TRBD1; J gene: TRBJ2-7; clone size: -; CDR3 protein: CASSLGTGGALRKQYF; CDR3 DNA: TGTGCCAGCAGCTTGGGGACAGGGGGTGCCTTACGCAAGCAGTACTTC
V gene: TRBV27; D gene: -; J gene: TRBJ2-1; clone size: -; CDR3 protein: CASSPSESSYNEQFF; CDR3 DNA: TGTGCCAGCAGCCCTAGCGAGAGCTCCTACAATGAGCAGTTCTTC
V gene: TRBV29-1; D gene: TRBD1; J gene: TRBJ2-6; clone size: -; CDR3 protein: CSVEGRGLGANVLTF; CDR3 DNA: TGCAGCGTTGAAGGCAGGGGGCTTGGGGCCAACGTCCTGACTTTC
V gene: TRBV9; D gene: TRBD2; J gene: TRBJ2-1; clone size: -; CDR3 protein: CASSVGRLASGEQFF; CDR3 DNA: TGTGCCAGCAGCGTAGGTAGACTAGCGAGCGGTGAGCAGTTCTTC
V gene: TRBV14; D gene: -; J gene: TRBJ2-3; clone size: -; CDR3 protein: CASSRVGAADTQYF; CDR3 DNA: TGTGCCAGCAGCCGGGTGGGAGCCGCAGATACGCAGTATTTT
V gene: TRBV7-6; D gene: -; J gene: TRBJ2-2; clone size: -; CDR3 protein: CASSFPAGGELFF; CDR3 DNA: TGTGCCAGCAGCTTCCCCGCAGGCGGGGAGCTGTTTTTT
V gene: TRBV7-2; D gene: -; J gene: TRBJ2-7; clone size: -; CDR3 protein: CASSSLDYEVEQYF; CDR3 DNA: TGTGCCAGCAGCTCTCTAGACTATGAAGTCGAGCAGTACTTC
V gene: TRBV11-3; D gene: TRBD1; J gene: TRBJ1-3; clone size: -; CDR3 protein: CASSPRDRERGNTIYF; CDR3 DNA: TGTGCCAGCAGCCCCCGGGACAGAGAGCGAGGAAACACCATATATTTT
V gene: TRBV5-1; D gene: TRBD2; J gene: TRBJ2-7; clone size: -; CDR3 protein: CASSFHFPPQTSGSYEQYF; CDR3 DNA: TGCGCCAGCAGTTTCCACTTCCCCCCCCAAACTAGCGGGAGCTACGAGCAGTACTTC
V gene: TRBV7-2; D gene: -; J gene: TRBJ1-2; clone size: -; CDR3 protein: CASSKGDRGSYTF; CDR3 DNA: TGTGCCAGCAGCAAGGGGGACCGAGGGAGCTACACCTTC
V gene: TRBV3-1/TRBV3-2; D gene: -; J gene: TRBJ2-5; clone size: -; CDR3 protein: CASSPHERDQETQYF; CDR3 DNA: TGTGCCAGCAGCCCCCACGAGCGGGACCAAGAGACCCAGTACTTC
V gene: TRBV19; D gene: TRBD2; J gene: TRBJ2-1; clone size: -; CDR3 protein: CASSVPASGHYNEQFF; CDR3 DNA: TGTGCCAGTAGTGTCCCGGCTAGCGGCCACTACAATGAGCAGTTCTTC
V gene: TRBV7-3; D gene: TRBD1; J gene: TRBJ1-1; clone size: -; CDR3 protein: CASSARGTAEAFF; CDR3 DNA: TGTGCCAGCAGCGCCAGGGGGACGGCTGAAGCTTTCTTT
V gene: TRBV2; D gene: -; J gene: TRBJ1-2; clone size: -; CDR3 protein: CASSEALRVRVYGYTF; CDR3 DNA: TGTGCCAGCAGTGAAGCGCTTCGGGTTAGAGTTTATGGCTACACCTTC
V gene: TRBV18; D gene: -; J gene: TRBJ2-7; clone size: -; CDR3 protein: CASSPNLTTAGYEQYF; CDR3 DNA: TGTGCCAGCTCACCTAACCTGACCACCGCCGGCTACGAGCAGTACTTC
V gene: TRBV9; D gene: -; J gene: TRBJ1-6; clone size: -; CDR3 protein: CASSEGDGWGNNSPLHF; CDR3 DNA: TGTGCCAGCAGCGAGGGGGACGGTTGGGGTAATAATTCACCCCTCCACTTT
V gene: TRBV7-9; D gene: TRBD1; J gene: TRBJ1-5; clone size: few; CDR3 protein: CASSLGTGKIQPQHF; CDR3 DNA: TGTGCCAGCAGCCTCGGGACAGGGAAGATTCAGCCCCAGCATTTT
V gene: TRBV3-1/TRBV3-2; D gene: TRBD2; J gene: TRBJ2-5; clone size: -; CDR3 protein: CASSQATSGQETQYF; CDR3 DNA: TGTGCCAGCAGCCAAGCGACTAGCGGCCAAGAGACCCAGTACTTC
V gene: TRBV28; D gene: -; J gene: TRBJ1-1; clone size: -; CDR3 protein: CASSLLNTEAFF; CDR3 DNA: TGTGCCAGCAGTTTATTGAACACTGAAGCTTTCTTT
V gene: TRBV6-5; D gene: -; J gene: TRBJ1-2; clone size: -; CDR3 protein: CASSYSRQPGGGYTF; CDR3 DNA: TGTGCCAGCAGTTACTCGAGACAGCCCGGCGGTGGCTACACCTTC
V gene: TRBV19; D gene: -; J gene: TRBJ2-7; clone size: -; CDR3 protein: CASARDSFYEQYF; CDR3 DNA: TGTGCCAGTGCGAGGGATAGCTTCTACGAGCAGTACTTC
V gene: TRBV4-2; D gene: -; J gene: TRBJ1-1; clone size: -; CDR3 protein: CASSQVTGVPEAFF; CDR3 DNA: TGTGCCAGCAGCCAAGTGACAGGCGTACCTGAAGCTTTCTTT
V gene: TRBV18; D gene: -; J gene: TRBJ1-1; clone size: -; CDR3 protein: CASSPRERSEAFF; CDR3 DNA: TGTGCCAGCTCACCACGGGAAAGGAGTGAAGCTTTCTTT
V gene: TRBV5-6; D gene: -; J gene: TRBJ1-5; clone size: -; CDR3 protein: CASSFRGSNQPQHF; CDR3 DNA: TGTGCCAGCAGCTTTCGAGGGAGCAATCAGCCCCAGCATTTT
V gene: TRBV18; D gene: -; J gene: TRBJ1-1; clone size: -; CDR3 protein: CASSPPGHPNTEAFF; CDR3 DNA: TGTGCCAGCTCACCACCGGGGCACCCGAACACTGAAGCTTTCTTT
V gene: TRBV12-3/TRBV12-4; D gene: -; J gene: TRBJ2-3; clone size: -; CDR3 protein: CASSPLGATQYF; CDR3 DNA: TGTGCCAGCAGCCCTCTAGGGGCTACGCAGTATTTT
V gene: TRBV6-2/TRBV6-3; D gene: -; J gene: TRBJ1-1; clone size: -; CDR3 protein: CASSRVGTEAFF; CDR3 DNA: TGTGCCAGCAGCCGAGTGGGCACTGAAGCTTTCTTT
V gene: TRBV10-1; D gene: -; J gene: TRBJ2-4; clone size: -; CDR3 protein: CASSESGAVNIQYF; CDR3 DNA: TGCGCCAGCAGTGAGTCGGGGGCAGTAAACATTCAGTACTTC
V gene: TRBV5-1; D gene: -; J gene: TRBJ1-2; clone size: -; CDR3 protein: CASSLEDSYGYTF; CDR3 DNA: TGCGCCAGCAGCTTGGAAGACTCCTATGGCTACACCTTC
V gene: TRBV27; D gene: -; J gene: TRBJ2-7; clone size: -; CDR3 protein: CASSLRPGVDYEQYF; CDR3 DNA: TGTGCCAGCAGTTTAAGGCCAGGGGTTGACTACGAGCAGTACTTC
V gene: TRBV6-5; D gene: -; J gene: TRBJ1-6; clone size: -; CDR3 protein: CASSYSITDLPLHF; CDR3 DNA: TGTGCCAGCAGTTACTCGATTACGGACCTCCCCCTCCACTTT
V gene: TRBV5-1; D gene: TRBD1; J gene: TRBJ1-6; clone size: once; CDR3 protein: CASSWTGGAESPLHF; CDR3 DNA: TGCGCCAGCAGCTGGACAGGGGGCGCGGAGTCACCCCTCCACTTT
V gene: TRBV28; D gene: -; J gene: TRBJ1-1; clone size: once; CDR3 protein: CASTGTTNTEAFF; CDR3 DNA: TGTGCCAGTACCGGGACAACGAACACTGAAGCTTTCTTT
V gene: TRBV7-9; D gene: -; J gene: TRBJ1-4; clone size: -; CDR3 protein: CASAELGTDSLNEKLFF; CDR3 DNA: TGTGCCAGCGCCGAATTGGGGACCGACTCCCTTAATGAAAAACTGTTTTTT
V gene: TRBV6-5; D gene: -; J gene: TRBJ1-1; clone size: once; CDR3 protein: CASKSEGENTEAFF; CDR3 DNA: TGTGCCAGCAAGTCGGAGGGAGAGAACACTGAAGCTTTCTTT
V gene: TRBV3-1/TRBV3-2; D gene: TRBD1; J gene: TRBJ1-5; clone size: -; CDR3 protein: CASSQTGGVGNQPQHF; CDR3 DNA: TGTGCCAGCAGCCAGACAGGGGGAGTGGGCAATCAGCCCCAGCATTTT
V gene: TRBV6-2/TRBV6-3; D gene: -; J gene: TRBJ1-1; clone size: -; CDR3 protein: CASSWDRNRANTEAFF; CDR3 DNA: TGTGCCAGCAGTTGGGACCGGAATCGGGCGAACACTGAAGCTTTCTTT
V gene: TRBV7-9; D gene: -; J gene: TRBJ2-5; clone size: -; CDR3 protein: CASSTGQQETQYF; CDR3 DNA: TGTGCCAGCAGCACCGGACAGCAAGAGACCCAGTACTTC
V gene: TRBV18; D gene: -; J gene: TRBJ1-4; clone size: -; CDR3 protein: CASSPRGVQEKLFF; CDR3 DNA: TGTGCCAGCTCACCACGGGGAGTTCAGGAAAAACTGTTTTTT
V gene: TRBV14; D gene: -; J gene: TRBJ1-1; clone size: -; CDR3 protein: CASSQGPNTEAFF; CDR3 DNA: TGTGCCAGCAGCCAGGGGCCGAACACTGAAGCTTTCTTT
V gene: TRBV19; D gene: -; J gene: TRBJ1-3; clone size: -; CDR3 protein: CASSIGVKDTIYF; CDR3 DNA: TGTGCCAGTAGTATAGGTGTGAAGGACACCATATATTTT
V gene: TRBV7-9; D gene: -; J gene: TRBJ1-4; clone size: -; CDR3 protein: CASSSGSSEKLFF; CDR3 DNA: TGTGCCAGCAGCTCGGGCAGCAGTGAAAAACTGTTTTTT
V gene: TRBV27; D gene: -; J gene: TRBJ1-5; clone size: -; CDR3 protein: CASSLFFGQPQHF; CDR3 DNA: TGTGCCAGCAGTTTATTTTTTGGCCAGCCCCAGCATTTT
V gene: TRBV7-9; D gene: TRBD1; J gene: TRBJ1-2; clone size: -; CDR3 protein: CASSGRTGGSGFYGYTF; CDR3 DNA: TGTGCCAGCAGCGGACGGACAGGGGGATCAGGGTTCTATGGCTACACCTTC
V gene: TRBV7-9; D gene: TRBD1; J gene: TRBJ1-2; clone size: -; CDR3 protein: CASSTTGGDRGSDYGYTF; CDR3 DNA: TGTGCCAGCAGCACCACGGGCGGGGACAGGGGGTCGGACTATGGCTACACCTTC